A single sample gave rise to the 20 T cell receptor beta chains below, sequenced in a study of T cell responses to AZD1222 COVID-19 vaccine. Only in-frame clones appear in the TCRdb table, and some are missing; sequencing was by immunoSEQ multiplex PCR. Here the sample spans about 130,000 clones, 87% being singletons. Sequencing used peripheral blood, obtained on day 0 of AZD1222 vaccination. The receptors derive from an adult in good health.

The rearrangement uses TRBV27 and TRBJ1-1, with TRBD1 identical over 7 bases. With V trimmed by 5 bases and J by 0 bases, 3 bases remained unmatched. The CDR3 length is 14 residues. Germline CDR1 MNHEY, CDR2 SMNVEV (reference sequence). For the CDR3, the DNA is TGTGCCAGCAGTCTTAGGGGGCTGAACACTGAAGCTTTCTTT. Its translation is CASSLRGLNTEAFF.

CDR3 sequence: CASSYSSGTGYGYTF. The CDR3 DNA reads TGTGCCAGCAGTTACTCCTCGGGGACTGGATACGGCTACACCTTC. The chain recombines TRBV6-5 with TRBJ1-2; D may be TRBD1 (5 bases). The length of the CDR3 is 15 residues. V was clipped by 0 bases and J by 8 bases, with 16 bases between them. Germline CDR1 is MNHEY and CDR2 is SVGAGI.

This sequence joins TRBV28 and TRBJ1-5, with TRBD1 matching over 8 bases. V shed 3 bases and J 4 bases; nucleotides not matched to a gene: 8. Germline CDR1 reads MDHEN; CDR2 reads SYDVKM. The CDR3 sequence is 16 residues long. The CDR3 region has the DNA TGTGCCAGCAGTTTCCGGACAGGGAGGACAAATCAGCCCCAGCATTTT. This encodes CASSFRTGRTNQPQHF.

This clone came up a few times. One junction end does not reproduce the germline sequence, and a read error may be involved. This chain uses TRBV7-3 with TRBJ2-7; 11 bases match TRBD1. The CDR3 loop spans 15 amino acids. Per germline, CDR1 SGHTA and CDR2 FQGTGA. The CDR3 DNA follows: TGTGCCAGCAGCATAACCGGGACAGGGGGCTACGAGCAGTACTTC. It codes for CASSITGTGGYEQYF. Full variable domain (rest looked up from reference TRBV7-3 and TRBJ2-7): GAGVSQTPSNKVTEKGKYVELRCDPISGHTALYWYRQSLGQGPEFLIYFQGTGAADDSGLPNDRFFAVRPEGSVSTLKIQRTERGDSAVYLCASSITGTGGYEQYFGPGTRLTVT.

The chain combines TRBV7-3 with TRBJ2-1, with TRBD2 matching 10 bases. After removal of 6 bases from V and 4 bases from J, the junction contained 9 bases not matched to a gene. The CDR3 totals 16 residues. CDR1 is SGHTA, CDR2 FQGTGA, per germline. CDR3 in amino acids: CASRSTGTSVYNEQFF. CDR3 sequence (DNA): TGTGCCAGCAGGTCTACCGGGACTAGCGTTTACAATGAGCAGTTCTTC.

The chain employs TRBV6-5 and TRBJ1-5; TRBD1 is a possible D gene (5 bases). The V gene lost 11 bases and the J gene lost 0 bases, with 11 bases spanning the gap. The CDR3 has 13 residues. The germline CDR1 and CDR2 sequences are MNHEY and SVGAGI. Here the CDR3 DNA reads TGTGCCGCGGGGCGGAGTAGCAATCAGCCCCAGCATTTT. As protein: CAAGRSSNQPQHF.

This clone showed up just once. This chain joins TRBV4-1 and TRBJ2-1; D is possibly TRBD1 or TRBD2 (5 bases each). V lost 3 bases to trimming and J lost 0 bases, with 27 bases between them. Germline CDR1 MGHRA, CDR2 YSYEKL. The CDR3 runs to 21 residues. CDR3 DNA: TGCGCCAGCAGCCAGATGGGGACCCTCGGAGGTTCCTACCGCTCCTACAATGAGCAGTTCTTC. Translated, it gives CASSQMGTLGGSYRSYNEQFF.

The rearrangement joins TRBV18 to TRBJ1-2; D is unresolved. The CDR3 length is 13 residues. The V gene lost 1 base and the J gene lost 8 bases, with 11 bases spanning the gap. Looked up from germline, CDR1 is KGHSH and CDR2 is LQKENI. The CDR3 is CASSPQREGGYTF. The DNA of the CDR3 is TGTGCCAGCTCACCACAACGGGAAGGCGGCTACACCTTC.

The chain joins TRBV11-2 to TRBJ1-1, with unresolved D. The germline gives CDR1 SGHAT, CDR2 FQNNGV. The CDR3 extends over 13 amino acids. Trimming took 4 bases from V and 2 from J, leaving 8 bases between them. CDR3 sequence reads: CASSSQLNTEAFF. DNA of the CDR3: TGTGCCAGCAGCTCCCAATTAAACACTGAAGCTTTCTTT.

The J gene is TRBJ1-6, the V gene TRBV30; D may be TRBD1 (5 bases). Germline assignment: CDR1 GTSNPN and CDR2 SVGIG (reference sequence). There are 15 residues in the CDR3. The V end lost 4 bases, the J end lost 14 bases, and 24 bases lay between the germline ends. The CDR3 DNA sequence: TGTGCCTGGATATCCCCGGGCAGGGCGAAAGGGACCCTCCACTTT. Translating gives CAWISPGRAKGTLHF.

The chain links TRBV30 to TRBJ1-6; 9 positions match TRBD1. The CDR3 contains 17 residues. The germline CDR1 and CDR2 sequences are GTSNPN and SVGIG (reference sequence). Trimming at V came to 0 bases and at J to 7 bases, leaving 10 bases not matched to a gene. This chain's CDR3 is CAWSVPLSDRGNSPLHF. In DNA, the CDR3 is TGTGCCTGGAGTGTACCTCTCTCGGACAGGGGCAATTCACCCCTCCACTTT.

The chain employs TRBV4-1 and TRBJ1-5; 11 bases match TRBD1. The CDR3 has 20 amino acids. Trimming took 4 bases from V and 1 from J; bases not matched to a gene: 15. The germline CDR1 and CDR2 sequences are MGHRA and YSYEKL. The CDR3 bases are TGCGCCAGCAGCCCCAAATCCCCGGGACAGGGGGGGCTGAGCAATCAGCCCCAGCATTTT. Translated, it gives CASSPKSPGQGGLSNQPQHF.

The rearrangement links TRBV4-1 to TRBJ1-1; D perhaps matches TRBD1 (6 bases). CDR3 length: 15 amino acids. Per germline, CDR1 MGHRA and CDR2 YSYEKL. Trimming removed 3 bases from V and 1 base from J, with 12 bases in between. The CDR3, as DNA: TGCGCCAGCAGCCATATTACAGGGAAGAACACTGAAGCTTTCTTT. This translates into CASSHITGKNTEAFF.

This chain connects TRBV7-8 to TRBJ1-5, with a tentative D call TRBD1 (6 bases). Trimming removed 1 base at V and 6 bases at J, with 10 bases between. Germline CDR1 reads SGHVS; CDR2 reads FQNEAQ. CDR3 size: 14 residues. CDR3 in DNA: TGTGCCAGCAGCTTAGGGAGGGGGATTCAGCCCCAGCATTTT. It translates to CASSLGRGIQPQHF.

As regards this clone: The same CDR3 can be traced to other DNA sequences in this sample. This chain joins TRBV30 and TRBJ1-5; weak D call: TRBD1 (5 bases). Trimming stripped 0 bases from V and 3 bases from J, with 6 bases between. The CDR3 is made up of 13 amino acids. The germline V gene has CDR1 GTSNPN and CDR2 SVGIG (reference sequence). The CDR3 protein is CAWSVQDNQPQHF. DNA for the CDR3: TGTGCCTGGAGTGTACAGGACAATCAGCCCCAGCATTTT.

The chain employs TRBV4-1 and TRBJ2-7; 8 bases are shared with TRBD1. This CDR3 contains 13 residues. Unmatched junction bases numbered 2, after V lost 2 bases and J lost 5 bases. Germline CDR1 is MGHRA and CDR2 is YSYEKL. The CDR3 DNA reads TGCGCCAGCAGCCAACCGACAGGGGACGAGCAGTACTTC. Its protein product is CASSQPTGDEQYF.

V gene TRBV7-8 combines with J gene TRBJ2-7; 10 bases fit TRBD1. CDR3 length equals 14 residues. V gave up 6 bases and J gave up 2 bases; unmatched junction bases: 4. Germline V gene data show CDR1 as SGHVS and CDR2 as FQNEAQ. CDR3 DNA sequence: TGTGCCAGCAGGACCGGGACAGGGGCCTACGAGCAGTACTTC. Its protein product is CASRTGTGAYEQYF.

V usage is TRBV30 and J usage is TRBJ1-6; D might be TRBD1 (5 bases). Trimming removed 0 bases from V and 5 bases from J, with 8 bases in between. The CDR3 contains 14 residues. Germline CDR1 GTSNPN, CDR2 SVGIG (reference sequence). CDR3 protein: CAWSVLTDNSPLHF. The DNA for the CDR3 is TGTGCCTGGAGTGTACTGACAGATAATTCACCCCTCCACTTT.

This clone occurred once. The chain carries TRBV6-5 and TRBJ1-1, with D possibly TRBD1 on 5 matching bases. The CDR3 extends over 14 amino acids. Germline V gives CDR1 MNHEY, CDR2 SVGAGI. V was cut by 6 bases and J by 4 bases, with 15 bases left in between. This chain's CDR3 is CASRRDSYGTEAFF. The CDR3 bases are TGTGCCAGCAGAAGGGACTCCTACGGCACTGAAGCTTTCTTT.

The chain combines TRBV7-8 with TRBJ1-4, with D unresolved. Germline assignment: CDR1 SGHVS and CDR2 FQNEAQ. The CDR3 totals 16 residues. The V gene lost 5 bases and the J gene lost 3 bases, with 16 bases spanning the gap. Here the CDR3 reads CASSPHLDSSNEKLFF. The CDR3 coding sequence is TGTGCCAGCAGCCCCCACCTGGACTCTTCTAATGAAAAACTGTTTTTT.